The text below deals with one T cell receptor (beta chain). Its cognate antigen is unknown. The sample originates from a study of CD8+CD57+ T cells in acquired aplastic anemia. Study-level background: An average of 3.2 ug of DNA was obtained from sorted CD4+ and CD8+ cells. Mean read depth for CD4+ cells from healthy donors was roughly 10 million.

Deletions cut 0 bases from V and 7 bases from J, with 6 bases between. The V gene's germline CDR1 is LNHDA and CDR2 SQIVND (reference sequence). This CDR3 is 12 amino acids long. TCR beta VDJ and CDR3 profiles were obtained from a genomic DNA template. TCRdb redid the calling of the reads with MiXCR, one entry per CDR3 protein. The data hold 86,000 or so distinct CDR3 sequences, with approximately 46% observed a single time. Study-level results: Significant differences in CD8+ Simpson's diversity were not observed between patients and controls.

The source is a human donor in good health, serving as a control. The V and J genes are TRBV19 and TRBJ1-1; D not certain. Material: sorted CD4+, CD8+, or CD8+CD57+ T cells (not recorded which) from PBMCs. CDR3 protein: CASSIDYDEAFF. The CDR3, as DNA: TGTGCCAGTAGTATAGATTACGATGAAGCTTTCTTT.